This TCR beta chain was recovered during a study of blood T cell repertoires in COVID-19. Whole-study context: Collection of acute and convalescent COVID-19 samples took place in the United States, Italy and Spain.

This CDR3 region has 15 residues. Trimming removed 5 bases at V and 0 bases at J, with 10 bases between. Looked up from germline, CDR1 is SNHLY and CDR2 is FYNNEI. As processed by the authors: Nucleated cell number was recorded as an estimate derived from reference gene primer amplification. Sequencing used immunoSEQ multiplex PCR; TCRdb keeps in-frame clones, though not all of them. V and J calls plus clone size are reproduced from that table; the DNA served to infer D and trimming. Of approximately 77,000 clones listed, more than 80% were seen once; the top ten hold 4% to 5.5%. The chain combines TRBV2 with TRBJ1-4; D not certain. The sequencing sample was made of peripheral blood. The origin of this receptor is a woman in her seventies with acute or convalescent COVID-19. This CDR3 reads CASSLQSATNEKLFF. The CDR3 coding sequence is TGTGCCAGCAGTTTACAGTCGGCAACTAATGAAAAACTGTTTTTT.